The 17 T cell receptor beta chains presented below share a single source sample, sequenced in a study of OX40 agonist ivuxolimab in advanced cancers. Clones were sequenced by immunoSEQ multiplex PCR, and TCRdb holds only the in-frame ones, with some missing. Among some 60,000 clones listed, approximately 90% were seen once. The sample in question was CD4+ or CD8+ T cells sorted from blood, obtained in a trial of the OX40 agonist ivuxolimab. The receptors originated from an adult with an advanced solid tumor such as melanoma, head and neck, liver or kidney cancer.

This chain links TRBV11-2 with TRBJ2-1; 14 bases fit TRBD2. CDR3 size: 16 residues. V lost 4 bases, J lost 15 bases, and 14 bases stayed unmatched. The germline V gene has CDR1 SGHAT and CDR2 FQNNGV. The CDR3 DNA is TGTGCCAGCAGCTCAGGCGCTGGGACTAGCGGGAGAGGTTGGTTCTTC. It encodes CASSSGAGTSGRGWFF.

The chain uses TRBV5-1 and TRBJ2-3; 14 bases align to TRBD2. Trimming at V came to 3 bases and at J to 1 base, leaving 4 bases not matched to a gene. The CDR3 runs to 17 residues. CDR1 is SGHRS and CDR2 is YFSETQ in the germline V gene. CDR3: CASSWGLAGDGTDTQYF. Written as DNA, the CDR3 is TGCGCCAGCAGCTGGGGACTAGCGGGAGACGGCACAGATACGCAGTATTTT.

The J gene is TRBJ2-7, the V gene TRBV11-2; TRBD1 matches at 11 bases. Trimming took 5 bases from V and 4 from J; bases not matched to a gene: 7. Germline V gene data show CDR1 as SGHAT and CDR2 as FQNNGV. There are 15 residues in the CDR3. The CDR3 sequence is CASSPRDRGMYEQYF. The CDR3 DNA follows: TGTGCCAGCAGCCCACGGGACAGGGGGATGTACGAGCAGTACTTC.

The rearrangement links TRBV25-1 to TRBJ1-5, with a tentative D call TRBD1 (6 bases). The germline gives CDR1 MGHDK, CDR2 SYGVNS. The ends were cut back, 7 bases at V and 0 bases at J, with 16 bases in the middle. The CDR3 sequence is 16 residues long. The CDR3 here is CASKVPDSYSNQPQHF. DNA for the CDR3: TGTGCCAGCAAAGTTCCGGACAGCTATAGCAATCAGCCCCAGCATTTT.

This rearrangement joins TRBV7-9 to TRBJ2-6, with D hard to call. The germline V gene encodes CDR1 SEHNR and CDR2 FQNEAQ (reference sequence). This CDR3 spans 17 amino acids. Trimming stripped 1 base from V and 0 bases from J, with 10 bases between. CDR3 region: CASSLGVGSSGANVLTF. The CDR3, as DNA: TGTGCCAGCAGCTTAGGGGTCGGTAGCTCTGGGGCCAACGTCCTGACTTTC.

This rearrangement joins TRBV7-9 to TRBJ2-1; 10 bases agree with TRBD2. V trimming: 1 base; J trimming: 8 bases; junction bases outside the gene matches: 8. This CDR3 comprises 16 residues. The germline CDR1 and CDR2 sequences are SEHNR and FQNEAQ (reference sequence). The CDR3 loop is CASSLVQREGGDEQFF. For the CDR3, the DNA is TGTGCCAGCAGCTTAGTGCAGCGGGAGGGCGGGGATGAGCAGTTCTTC.

The CDR3 coding sequence is TGTGCCAGCAGCCCATTCAGGGTAACTAATGAAAAACTGTTTTTT. As protein: CASSPFRVTNEKLFF. The V call is TRBV7-8, the J call TRBJ1-4; maybe TRBD1 (5 bases). The CDR3 contains 15 residues. Per germline, CDR1 SGHVS and CDR2 FQNEAQ. V was trimmed by 5 bases and J by 1 base, leaving 11 bases between them.

The chain links TRBV4-3 to TRBJ1-4; 9 bases fit TRBD1. Germline-derived CDR1 and CDR2 are LGHNA and YSLEER. The CDR3 contains 19 residues. V was pared by 2 bases and J by 10 bases, with 20 bases of the junction left unmatched. Here the CDR3 DNA reads TGCGCCAGCAGCCAATCCGGGACAGGGCTTCGTCCCGCTACAACAAAACTGTTTTTT. This gives the protein CASSQSGTGLRPATTKLFF.

CDR3 coding DNA: TGTGCCAGTAGCCTTTCATCGGGCTGGCAAGAGACCCAGTACTTC. This translates into CASSLSSGWQETQYF. The rearrangement uses TRBV19 and TRBJ2-5; D is undetermined. V lost 6 bases, J lost 2 bases, and 16 bases lay in between. Germline-derived CDR1 and CDR2 are LNHDA and SQIVND (reference sequence). The CDR3 has 15 amino acids. Drawing the rest from reference TRBV19 and TRBJ2-5, the complete variable domain is DGGITQSPKYLFRKEGQNVTLSCEQNLNHDAMYWYRQDPGQGLRLIYYSQIVNDFQKGDIAEGYSVSREKKESFPLTVTSAQKNPTAFYLCASSLSSGWQETQYFGPGTRLLVL.

The chain couples TRBV7-6 to TRBJ2-7; D possibly matches TRBD1 or TRBD2 (6 bases each). The CDR3 has 20 residues. The V and J ends lost 6 bases and 2 bases respectively, with 32 bases between them. In germline, CDR1 is SGHVS, CDR2 FNYEAQ. The CDR3 is CASRNWGATCGSLTTYEQYF. For the CDR3, the DNA is TGTGCCAGCAGAAATTGGGGGGCAACATGTGGGTCCTTAACGACCTACGAGCAGTACTTC. The full variable domain, its missing parts supplied by reference TRBV7-6 and TRBJ2-7, is GAGVSQSPRYKVTKRGQDVALRCDPISGHVSLYWYRQALGQGPEFLTYFNYEAQQDKSGLPNDRFSAERPEGSISTLTIQRTEQRDSAMYRCASRNWGATCGSLTTYEQYFGPGTRLTVT.

The chain joins TRBV28 to TRBJ1-1; D uncertain. This CDR3 has 14 amino acids. CDR1 MDHEN and CDR2 SYDVKM come from the germline V gene. Deletions cut 3 bases from V and 2 bases from J, with 10 bases between. The CDR3 DNA is TGTGCCAGCAGTTTTCTAGCAGGAAACACTGAAGCTTTCTTT. Residues: CASSFLAGNTEAFF.

The chain couples TRBV10-2 to TRBJ2-5; no clear D gene. The CDR3 is made up of 13 amino acids. V shed 6 bases and J shed 4 bases, with 12 bases lying between them. Germline CDR1 reads WSHSY; CDR2 reads SAAADI. The CDR3 DNA sequence: TGCGCCAGCAGATCCGGTCCTTCAGAGACCCAGTACTTC. This sequence encodes CASRSGPSETQYF.

The V gene is TRBV5-5, the J gene TRBJ2-7; D is possibly TRBD1 (5 bases). The CDR3 runs 14 residues. The V gene lost 1 base and the J gene lost 2 bases, with 10 bases spanning the gap. Germline CDR1 reads SGHKS; CDR2 reads YYEKEE (reference sequence). Written as DNA, the CDR3 is TGTGCCAGCAGCTTGAGTCAGGGTACCTACGAGCAGTACTTC. This gives the protein CASSLSQGTYEQYF.

This chain joins TRBV5-4 and TRBJ2-7; 7 nucleotides agree with TRBD1. There are 14 residues in the CDR3. Germline values: CDR1 SGHNT, CDR2 YYREEE (reference sequence). J lost 3 bases, V lost 3 bases, and 6 bases had no gene match. CDR3 amino acids: CASSSRGQIYEQYF. The DNA for the CDR3 is TGTGCCAGCAGCTCCCGGGGACAGATCTACGAGCAGTACTTC.

The chain has TRBV28 and TRBJ2-7; 8 nucleotides match TRBD1. The CDR3 runs 16 residues. Germline trimming cut 6 bases from V and 3 bases from J; bases unmatched to any gene: 13. The germline V gene encodes CDR1 MDHEN and CDR2 SYDVKM. The CDR3 here is CASSQRGDRTDYEQYF. The CDR3 nucleotides are TGTGCCAGCAGCCAAAGGGGGGACAGGACTGACTACGAGCAGTACTTC.

The V and J genes are TRBV15 and TRBJ2-2; 9 bases are a match to TRBD1. The V gene's germline CDR1 is LNHNV and CDR2 YYDKDF (reference sequence). Trimming cost V 1 base and J 4 bases; bases outside gene matches: 13. The CDR3 length is 19 residues. The CDR3 region is CATSRVSSEGTGLTGELFF. Written as DNA, the CDR3 is TGTGCCACCAGCAGAGTCAGTTCCGAGGGGACAGGGCTCACCGGGGAGCTGTTTTTT. The whole variable domain, remainder taken from reference TRBV15 and TRBJ2-2, is DAMVIQNPRYQVTQFGKPVTLSCSQTLNHNVMYWYQQKSSQAPKLLFHYYDKDFNNEADTPDNFQSRRPNTSFCFLDIRSPGLGDTAMYLCATSRVSSEGTGLTGELFFGEGSRLTVL.

The chain couples TRBV7-9 to TRBJ2-7; D remains unclear. V lost 4 bases, J lost 1 base, and 11 bases lay in between. This CDR3 is 14 amino acids long. From germline, CDR1 is SEHNR and CDR2 FQNEAQ (reference sequence). The CDR3 protein is CASSSTEPSYEQYF. The CDR3, as DNA: TGTGCCAGCAGCTCAACAGAGCCTTCCTACGAGCAGTACTTC.